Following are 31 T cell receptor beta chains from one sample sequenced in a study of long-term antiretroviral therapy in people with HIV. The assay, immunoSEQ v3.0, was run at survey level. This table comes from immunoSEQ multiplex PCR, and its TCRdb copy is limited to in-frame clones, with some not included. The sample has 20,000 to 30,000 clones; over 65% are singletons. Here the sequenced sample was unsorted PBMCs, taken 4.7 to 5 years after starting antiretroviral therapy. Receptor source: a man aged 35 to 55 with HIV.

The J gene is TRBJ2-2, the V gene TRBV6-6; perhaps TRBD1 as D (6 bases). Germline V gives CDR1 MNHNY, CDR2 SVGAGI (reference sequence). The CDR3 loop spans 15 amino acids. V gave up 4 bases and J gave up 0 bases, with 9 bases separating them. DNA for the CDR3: TGTGCCAGCAGTTGGGGACACGCGAACACCGGGGAGCTGTTTTTT. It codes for CASSWGHANTGELFF.

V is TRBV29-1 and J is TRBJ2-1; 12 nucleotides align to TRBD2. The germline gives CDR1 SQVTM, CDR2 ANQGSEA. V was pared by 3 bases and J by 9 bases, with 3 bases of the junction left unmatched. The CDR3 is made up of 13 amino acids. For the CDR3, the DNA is TGCAGCGTTGAGAGACTAGCGGGAGTTGAGCAGTTCTTC. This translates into CSVERLAGVEQFF.

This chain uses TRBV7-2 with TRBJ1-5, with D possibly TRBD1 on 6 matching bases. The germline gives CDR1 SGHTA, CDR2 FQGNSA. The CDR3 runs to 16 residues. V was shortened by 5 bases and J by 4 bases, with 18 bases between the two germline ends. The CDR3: CASSGGAGRNNQPQHF. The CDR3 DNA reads TGTGCCAGCAGCGGGGGGGCGGGACGGAATAATCAGCCCCAGCATTTT.

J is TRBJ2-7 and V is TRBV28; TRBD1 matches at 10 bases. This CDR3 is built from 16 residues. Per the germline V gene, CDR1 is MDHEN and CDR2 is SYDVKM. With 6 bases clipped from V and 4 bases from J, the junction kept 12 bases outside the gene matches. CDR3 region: CASRAPPGTGAYEQYF. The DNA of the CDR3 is TGTGCCAGCAGAGCCCCCCCCGGGACAGGGGCTTACGAGCAGTACTTC. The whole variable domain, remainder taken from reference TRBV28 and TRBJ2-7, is DVKVTQSSRYLVKRTGEKVFLECVQDMDHENMFWYRQDPGLGLRLIYFSYDVKMKEKGDIPEGYSVSREKKERFSLILESASTNQTSMYLCASRAPPGTGAYEQYFGPGTRLTVT.

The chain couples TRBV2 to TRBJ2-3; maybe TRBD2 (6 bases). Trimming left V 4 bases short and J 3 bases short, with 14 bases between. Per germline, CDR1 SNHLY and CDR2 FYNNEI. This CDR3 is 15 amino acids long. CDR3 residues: CASSGAEGLTDTQYF. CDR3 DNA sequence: TGTGCCAGCAGTGGGGCGGAGGGGTTGACAGATACGCAGTATTTT.

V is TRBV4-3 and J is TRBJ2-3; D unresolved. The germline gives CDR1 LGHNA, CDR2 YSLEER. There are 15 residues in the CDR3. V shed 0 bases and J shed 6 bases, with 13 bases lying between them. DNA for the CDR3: TGCGCCAGCAGCCAAGATTCGAGTCGGCCTGATACGCAGTATTTT. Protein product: CASSQDSSRPDTQYF.

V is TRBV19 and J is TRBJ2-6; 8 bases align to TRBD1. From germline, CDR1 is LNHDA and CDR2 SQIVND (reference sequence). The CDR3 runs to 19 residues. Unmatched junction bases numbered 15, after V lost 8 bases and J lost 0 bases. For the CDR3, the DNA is TGTGCCAGTGCCGATGGGACAGGCGTAACGACCTCTGGGGCCAACGTCCTGACTTTC. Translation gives CASADGTGVTTSGANVLTF.

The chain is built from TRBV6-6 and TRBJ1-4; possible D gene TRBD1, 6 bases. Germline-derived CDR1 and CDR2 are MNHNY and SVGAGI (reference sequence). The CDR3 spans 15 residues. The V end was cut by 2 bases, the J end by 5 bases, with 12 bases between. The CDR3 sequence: CASSYIGQINEKLFF. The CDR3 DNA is TGTGCCAGCAGTTACATAGGACAGATAAATGAAAAACTGTTTTTT.

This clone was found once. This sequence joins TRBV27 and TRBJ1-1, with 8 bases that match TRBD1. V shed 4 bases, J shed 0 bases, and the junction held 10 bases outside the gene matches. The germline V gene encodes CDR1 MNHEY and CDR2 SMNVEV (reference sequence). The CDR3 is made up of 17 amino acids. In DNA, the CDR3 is TGTGCCAGCAGTTCGTGGGGAGGGACAGGAGTGAACACTGAAGCTTTCTTT. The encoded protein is CASSSWGGTGVNTEAFF.

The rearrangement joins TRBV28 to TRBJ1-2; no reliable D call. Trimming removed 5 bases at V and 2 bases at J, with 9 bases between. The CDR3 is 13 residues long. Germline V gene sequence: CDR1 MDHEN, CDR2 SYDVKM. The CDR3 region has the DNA TGTGCCAGCAGTCGTGGACGGAACTATGGCTACACCTTC. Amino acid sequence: CASSRGRNYGYTF.

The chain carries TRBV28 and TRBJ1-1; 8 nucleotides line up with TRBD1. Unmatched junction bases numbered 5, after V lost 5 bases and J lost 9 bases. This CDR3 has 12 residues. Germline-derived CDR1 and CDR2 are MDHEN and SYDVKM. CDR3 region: CASSRGQGKAFF. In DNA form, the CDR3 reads TGTGCCAGCAGTAGAGGACAGGGCAAAGCTTTCTTT. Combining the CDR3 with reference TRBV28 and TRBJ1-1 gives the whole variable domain DVKVTQSSRYLVKRTGEKVFLECVQDMDHENMFWYRQDPGLGLRLIYFSYDVKMKEKGDIPEGYSVSREKKERFSLILESASTNQTSMYLCASSRGQGKAFFGQGTRLTVV.

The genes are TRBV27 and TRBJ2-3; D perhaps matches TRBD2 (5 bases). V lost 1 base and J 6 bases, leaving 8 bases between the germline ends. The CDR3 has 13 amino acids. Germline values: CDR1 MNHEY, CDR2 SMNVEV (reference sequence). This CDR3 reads CASSLFGEDTQYF. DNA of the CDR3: TGTGCCAGCAGTTTATTCGGGGAGGATACGCAGTATTTT.

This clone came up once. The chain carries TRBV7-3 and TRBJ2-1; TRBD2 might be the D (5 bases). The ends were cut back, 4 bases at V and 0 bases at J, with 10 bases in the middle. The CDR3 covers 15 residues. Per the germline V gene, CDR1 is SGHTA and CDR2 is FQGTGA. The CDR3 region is CASSSTSFSYNEQFF. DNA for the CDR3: TGTGCCAGCAGCTCAACTAGTTTCTCCTACAATGAGCAGTTCTTC. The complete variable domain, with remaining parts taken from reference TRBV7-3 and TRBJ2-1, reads GAGVSQTPSNKVTEKGKYVELRCDPISGHTALYWYRQSLGQGPEFLIYFQGTGAADDSGLPNDRFFAVRPEGSVSTLKIQRTERGDSAVYLCASSSTSFSYNEQFFGPGTRLTVL.

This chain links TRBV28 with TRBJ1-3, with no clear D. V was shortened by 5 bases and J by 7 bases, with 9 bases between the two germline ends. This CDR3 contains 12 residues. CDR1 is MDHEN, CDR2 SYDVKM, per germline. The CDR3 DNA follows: TGTGCCAGCAGTAATGGACTGAACACCATATATTTT. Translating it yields CASSNGLNTIYF.

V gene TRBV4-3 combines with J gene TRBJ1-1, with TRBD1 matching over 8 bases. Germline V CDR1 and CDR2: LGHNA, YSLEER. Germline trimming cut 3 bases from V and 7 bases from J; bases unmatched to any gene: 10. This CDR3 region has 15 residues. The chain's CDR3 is CASSHRQGTSREAFF. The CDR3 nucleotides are TGCGCCAGCAGCCATCGACAGGGGACCAGCCGTGAAGCTTTCTTT.

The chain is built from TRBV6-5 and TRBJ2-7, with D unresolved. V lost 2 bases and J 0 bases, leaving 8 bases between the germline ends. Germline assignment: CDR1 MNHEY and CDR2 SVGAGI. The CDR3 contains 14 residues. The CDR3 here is CASSYQSYSYEQYF. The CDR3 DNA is TGTGCCAGCAGTTACCAGTCGTACTCCTACGAGCAGTACTTC.

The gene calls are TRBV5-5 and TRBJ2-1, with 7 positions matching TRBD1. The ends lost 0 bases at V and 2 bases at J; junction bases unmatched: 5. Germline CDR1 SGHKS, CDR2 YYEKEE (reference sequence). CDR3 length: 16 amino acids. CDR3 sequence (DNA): TGTGCCAGCAGCTTGGCACGGCAGGGGGCCTACAATGAGCAGTTCTTC. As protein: CASSLARQGAYNEQFF.

The CDR3: CASSPDPSNTGELFF. The CDR3, as DNA: TGTGCCAGCTCCCCGGATCCCTCGAACACCGGGGAGCTGTTTTTT. The chain combines TRBV18 with TRBJ2-2; D ambiguous. Germline V gene sequence: CDR1 KGHSH, CDR2 LQKENI. The CDR3 has 15 amino acids. Trimming stripped 6 bases from V and 0 bases from J, with 11 bases between.

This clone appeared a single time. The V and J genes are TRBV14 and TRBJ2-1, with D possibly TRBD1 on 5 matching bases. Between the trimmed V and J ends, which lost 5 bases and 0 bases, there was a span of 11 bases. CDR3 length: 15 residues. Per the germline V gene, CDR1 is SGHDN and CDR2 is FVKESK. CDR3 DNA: TGTGCCAGCAGCGGGTTTCAGGGCTCCTACAATGAGCAGTTCTTC. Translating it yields CASSGFQGSYNEQFF.

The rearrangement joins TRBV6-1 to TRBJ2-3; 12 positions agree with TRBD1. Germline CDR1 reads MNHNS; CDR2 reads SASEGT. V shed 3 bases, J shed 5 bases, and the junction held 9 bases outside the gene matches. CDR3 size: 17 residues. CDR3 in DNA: TGTGCCAGCAGTGAGCCCTGGGACAGGGGGCTGGAAGATACGCAGTATTTT. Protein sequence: CASSEPWDRGLEDTQYF.

Written as DNA, the CDR3 is TGTGCCAGCAGCCCCGCGGGGAGGGGCGCCTTTCCTACGAACACCGGGGAGCTGTTTTTT. Amino acid sequence: CASSPAGRGAFPTNTGELFF. This chain links TRBV4-2 with TRBJ2-2; 7 positions agree with TRBD2. The trim removed 4 bases at V and 0 bases at J, leaving 17 bases unmatched. CDR1 is LGHNA, CDR2 YNFKEQ, per germline. The CDR3 spans 20 residues.

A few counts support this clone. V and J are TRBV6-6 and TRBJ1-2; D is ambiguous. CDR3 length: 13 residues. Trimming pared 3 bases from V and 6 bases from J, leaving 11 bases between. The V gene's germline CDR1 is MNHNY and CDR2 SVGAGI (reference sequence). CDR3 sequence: CASSYGEINGYTF. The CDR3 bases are TGTGCCAGCAGTTATGGGGAGATCAATGGCTACACCTTC.

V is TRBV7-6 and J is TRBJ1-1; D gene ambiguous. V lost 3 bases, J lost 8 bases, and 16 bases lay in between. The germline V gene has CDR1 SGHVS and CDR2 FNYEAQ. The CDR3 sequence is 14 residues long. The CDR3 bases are TGTGCCAGCAGCTTCCAGGACGGCCCCCACGAAGCTTTCTTT. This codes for CASSFQDGPHEAFF.

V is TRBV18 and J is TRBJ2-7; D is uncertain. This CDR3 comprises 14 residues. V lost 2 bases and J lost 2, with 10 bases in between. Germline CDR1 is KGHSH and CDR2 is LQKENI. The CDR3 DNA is TGTGCCAGCTCACCAGGGCAGACCCCCTACGAGCAGTACTTC. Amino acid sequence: CASSPGQTPYEQYF.

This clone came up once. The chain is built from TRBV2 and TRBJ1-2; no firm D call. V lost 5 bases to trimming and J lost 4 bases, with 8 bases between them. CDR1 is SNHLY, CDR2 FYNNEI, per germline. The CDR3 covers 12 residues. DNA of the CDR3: TGTGCCAGCAGTTTGGGATTCTATGGCTACACCTTC. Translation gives CASSLGFYGYTF. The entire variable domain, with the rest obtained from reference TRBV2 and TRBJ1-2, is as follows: EPEVTQTPSHQVTQMGQEVILRCVPISNHLYFYWYRQILGQKVEFLVSFYNNEISEKSEIFDDQFSVERPDGSNFTLKIRSTKLEDSAMYFCASSLGFYGYTFGSGTRLTVV.

The CDR3 DNA reads as TGTGCCAGCAGCGTAGTACCAGAGACACTAGCGGTGGGTTACAATGAGCAGTTCTTC. Its protein product is CASSVVPETLAVGYNEQFF. V is TRBV9 and J is TRBJ2-1, with 8 bases identical to TRBD2. Germline assignment: CDR1 SGDLS and CDR2 YYNGEE. V trimming: 0 bases; J trimming: 4 bases; junction bases outside the gene matches: 15. The CDR3 has 19 amino acids.

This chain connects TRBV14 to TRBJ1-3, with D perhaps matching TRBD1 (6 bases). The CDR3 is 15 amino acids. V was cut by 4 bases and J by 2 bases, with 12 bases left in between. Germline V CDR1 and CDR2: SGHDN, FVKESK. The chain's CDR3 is CASSRKQGPGNTIYF. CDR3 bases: TGTGCCAGCAGCCGGAAACAGGGACCTGGAAACACCATATATTTT.

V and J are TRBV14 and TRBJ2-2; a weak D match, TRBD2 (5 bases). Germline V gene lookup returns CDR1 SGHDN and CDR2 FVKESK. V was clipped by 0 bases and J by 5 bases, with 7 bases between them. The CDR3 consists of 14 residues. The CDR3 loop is CASSQESGTGELFF. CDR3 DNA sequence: TGTGCCAGCAGCCAAGAGTCGGGAACCGGGGAGCTGTTTTTT. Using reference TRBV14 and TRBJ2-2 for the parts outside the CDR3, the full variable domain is EAGVTQFPSHSVIEKGQTVTLRCDPISGHDNLYWYRRVMGKEIKFLLHFVKESKQDESGMPNNRFLAERTGGTYSTLKVQPAELEDSGVYFCASSQESGTGELFFGEGSRLTVL.

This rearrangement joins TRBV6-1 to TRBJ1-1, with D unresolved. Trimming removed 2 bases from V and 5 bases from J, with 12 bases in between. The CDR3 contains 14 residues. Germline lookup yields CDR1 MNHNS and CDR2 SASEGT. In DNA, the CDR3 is TGTGCCAGCAGTGAAAGCGGAGGGAGGACTGAAGCTTTCTTT. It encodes CASSESGGRTEAFF.

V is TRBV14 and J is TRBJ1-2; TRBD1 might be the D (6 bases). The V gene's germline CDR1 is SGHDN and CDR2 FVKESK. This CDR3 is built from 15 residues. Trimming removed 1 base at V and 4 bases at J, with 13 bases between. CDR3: CASSQGPGQSYGYTF. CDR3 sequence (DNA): TGTGCCAGCAGCCAAGGACCGGGACAAAGCTATGGCTACACCTTC.

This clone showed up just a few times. The CDR3, as DNA: TGCAGCGTTGACGTGGGACGAGGTGGCTACACCTTC. Protein product: CSVDVGRGGYTF. The V and J genes are TRBV29-1 and TRBJ1-2; maybe TRBD1 (5 bases). Trimming cost V 3 bases and J 7 bases, with 12 bases left between them. Germline V CDR1 and CDR2: SQVTM, ANQGSEA. This CDR3 contains 12 residues.